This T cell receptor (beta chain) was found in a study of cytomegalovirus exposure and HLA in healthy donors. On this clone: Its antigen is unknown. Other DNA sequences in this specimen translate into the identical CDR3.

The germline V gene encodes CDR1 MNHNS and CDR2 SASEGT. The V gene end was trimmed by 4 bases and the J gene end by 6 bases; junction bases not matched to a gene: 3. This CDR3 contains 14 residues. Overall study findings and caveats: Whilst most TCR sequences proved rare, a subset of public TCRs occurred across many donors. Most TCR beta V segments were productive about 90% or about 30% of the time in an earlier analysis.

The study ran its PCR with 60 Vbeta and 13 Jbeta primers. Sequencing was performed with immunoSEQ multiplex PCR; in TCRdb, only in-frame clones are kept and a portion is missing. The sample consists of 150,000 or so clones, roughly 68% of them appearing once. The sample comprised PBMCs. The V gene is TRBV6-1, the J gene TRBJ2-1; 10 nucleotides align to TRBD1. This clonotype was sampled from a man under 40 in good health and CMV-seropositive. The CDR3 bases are TGTGCCAGCAGTGGAAGGACAGGGGGCAATGAGCAGTTCTTC. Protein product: CASSGRTGGNEQFF.